These 22 T cell receptor beta chains originate from one sample sequenced in a study of T cells after somatic rescue of genetic block. The repertoire was sequenced with immunoSEQ multiplex PCR; TCRdb's copy has only in-frame clones and lacks some. The sample includes tens of thousands of clones, roughly 96% of them seen just once. Sample: peripheral blood mononuclear cells (PBMCs). The receptors were gathered from a child under three years old.

This chain joins TRBV5-4 and TRBJ2-5; D is perhaps TRBD1 (6 bases). The CDR3 extends over 14 amino acids. The ends were cut back, 4 bases at V and 1 base at J, with 11 bases in the middle. Germline values: CDR1 SGHNT, CDR2 YYREEE (reference sequence). DNA of the CDR3: TGTGCCAGCAGCGGCAGGGGACCCCAAGAGACCCAGTACTTC. Its protein is CASSGRGPQETQYF.

This chain connects TRBV30 to TRBJ2-3, with 8 bases fitting TRBD2. After removal of 0 bases from V and 2 bases from J, the junction contained 7 bases not matched to a gene. This CDR3 comprises 16 residues. The germline V gene encodes CDR1 GTSNPN and CDR2 SVGIG (reference sequence). This CDR3 is CAWSVGNGRVTDTQYF. The DNA of the CDR3 is TGTGCCTGGAGTGTAGGAAACGGGAGGGTCACAGATACGCAGTATTTT.

The chain combines TRBV28 with TRBJ1-4; D possibly corresponds to TRBD1 (5 bases). The V and J ends lost 5 bases and 7 bases respectively, with 17 bases between them. The CDR3 has 15 amino acids. Germline V CDR1 and CDR2: MDHEN, SYDVKM. The CDR3 loop is CASSLDRQLSEKLFF. The CDR3 coding sequence is TGTGCCAGCAGTCTCGATCGACAGTTAAGTGAAAAACTGTTTTTT.

This clone appeared once. V and J are TRBV19 and TRBJ2-7; D unclear. Germline V gives CDR1 LNHDA, CDR2 SQIVND (reference sequence). The CDR3 has 14 amino acids. V gave up 5 bases and J gave up 1 base, with 12 bases separating them. Here the CDR3 reads CASSSNPFSYEQYF. DNA of the CDR3: TGTGCCAGTAGTTCTAACCCGTTTTCCTACGAGCAGTACTTC.

The V call is TRBV25-1, the J call TRBJ2-3; 8 bases match TRBD2. This CDR3 contains 14 residues. CDR1 is MGHDK and CDR2 is SYGVNS in the germline V gene. Unmatched junction bases numbered 2, after V lost 2 bases and J lost 4 bases. Written as DNA, the CDR3 is TGTGCCAGCAGTGAAAGCGGGGGCCCAGATACGCAGTATTTT. Residues: CASSESGGPDTQYF. Together with reference TRBV25-1 and TRBJ2-3, the CDR3 gives the full variable domain: EADIYQTPRYLVIGTGKKITLECSQTMGHDKMYWYQQDPGMELHLIHYSYGVNSTEKGDLSSESTVSRIRTEHFPLTLESARPSHTSQYLCASSESGGPDTQYFGPGTRLTVL.

Here the CDR3 reads CASSTPGTGEYEQYF. CDR3 coding DNA: TGTGCCAGCAGTACCCCCGGGACAGGGGAGTACGAGCAGTACTTC. The chain combines TRBV28 with TRBJ2-7; 10 bases fit TRBD1. Losses at the gene ends were 5 bases for V and 4 bases for J; bases not matched to a gene: 8. This CDR3 is 15 amino acids long. Germline values: CDR1 MDHEN, CDR2 SYDVKM. The full variable domain, in which reference TRBV28 and TRBJ2-7 provide the parts outside the CDR3, is DVKVTQSSRYLVKRTGEKVFLECVQDMDHENMFWYRQDPGLGLRLIYFSYDVKMKEKGDIPEGYSVSREKKERFSLILESASTNQTSMYLCASSTPGTGEYEQYFGPGTRLTVT.

Here the CDR3 DNA reads TGTGCCAGCAGTTTTGGCTATCCACAGGCTTCTGGAAACACCATATATTTT. Translating gives CASSFGYPQASGNTIYF. V and J are TRBV27 and TRBJ1-3, with D possibly matching TRBD1 (5 bases). Per germline, CDR1 MNHEY and CDR2 SMNVEV (reference sequence). The CDR3 runs 17 residues. V lost 3 bases to trimming and J lost 1 base, with 16 bases between them.

This CDR3 is CASSFQGSGYTF. The CDR3 DNA follows: TGCGCCAGCAGCTTTCAGGGGTCTGGCTACACCTTC. The chain carries TRBV5-1 and TRBJ1-2, with a possible D match to TRBD1 (6 bases). The CDR3 sequence is 12 residues long. Germline V gene data show CDR1 as SGHRS and CDR2 as YFSETQ. V dropped 2 bases and J dropped 7 bases, with 9 bases sitting between them.

The chain links TRBV7-9 to TRBJ2-3; D possibly corresponds to TRBD1 (5 bases). The length of the CDR3 is 12 residues. V lost 1 base to trimming and J lost 6 bases, with 5 bases between them. Germline V gene sequence: CDR1 SEHNR, CDR2 FQNEAQ (reference sequence). The CDR3 loop reads CASSLEGDTQYF. DNA of the CDR3: TGTGCCAGCAGCTTAGAGGGGGATACGCAGTATTTT.

The CDR3 sequence is CASSLTGTGNGYTF. CDR3 sequence (DNA): TGTGCCAGCAGCTTAACCGGGACAGGGAATGGCTACACCTTC. The chain uses TRBV7-2 and TRBJ1-2, with TRBD1 matching 9 bases. V lost 2 bases, J lost 6 bases, and 4 bases stayed unmatched. The CDR3 consists of 14 residues. The germline gives CDR1 SGHTA, CDR2 FQGNSA.

A few counts support this clone. The V and J genes are TRBV7-9 and TRBJ2-7; perhaps TRBD1 as D (5 bases). Germline lookup yields CDR1 SEHNR and CDR2 FQNEAQ (reference sequence). This CDR3 comprises 12 residues. Deletions cut 5 bases from V and 3 bases from J, with 8 bases between. CDR3 bases: TGTGCCAGCAGCCCTAGGGGCTACGAGCAGTACTTC. Translating it yields CASSPRGYEQYF.

This chain links TRBV7-9 with TRBJ2-7, with 7 bases that match TRBD1. The CDR3 runs 12 residues. V shed 2 bases, J shed 6 bases, and the junction held 1 base outside the gene matches. Germline assignment: CDR1 SEHNR and CDR2 FQNEAQ (reference sequence). DNA of the CDR3: TGTGCCAGCAGCTTAAACAGGGGCGAGCAGTACTTC. Its translation is CASSLNRGEQYF.

This chain links TRBV9 with TRBJ2-7, with 9 bases fitting TRBD1. With 0 bases clipped from V and 7 bases from J, the junction kept 2 bases outside the gene matches. Germline V CDR1 and CDR2: SGDLS, YYNGEE. The CDR3 contains 13 residues. CDR3 in amino acids: CASSVGGTGEQYF. The DNA of the CDR3 is TGTGCCAGCAGCGTAGGAGGGACAGGGGAGCAGTACTTC.

The genes are TRBV5-5 and TRBJ2-5; D uncertain. CDR3 length: 14 residues. The germline V gene has CDR1 SGHKS and CDR2 YYEKEE (reference sequence). The V and J ends lost 2 bases and 3 bases respectively, with 11 bases between them. The CDR3 loop reads CASSLRPQEETQYF. Written as DNA, the CDR3 is TGTGCCAGCAGCTTAAGACCCCAAGAAGAGACCCAGTACTTC.

The rearrangement uses TRBV6-1 and TRBJ1-5, with D unresolved. From germline, CDR1 is MNHNS and CDR2 SASEGT. The CDR3 length is 14 residues. Trimming took 2 bases from V and 3 from J, leaving 8 bases between them. CDR3 coding DNA: TGTGCCAGCAGTGAAAAGAGCTTCAATCAGCCCCAGCATTTT. Encoded protein: CASSEKSFNQPQHF.

The chain is built from TRBV14 and TRBJ2-5, with D uncertain. This CDR3 spans 13 amino acids. CDR1 SGHDN and CDR2 FVKESK come from the germline V gene. The ends were cut back, 2 bases at V and 5 bases at J, with 9 bases in the middle. The CDR3 DNA is TGTGCCAGCAGCCAACATTTTTGGGAGACCCAGTACTTC. It translates to CASSQHFWETQYF.

CDR3 nucleotide sequence: TGCGCCAGCAGTGTTTGGGTACAGGGTATGGGGCAGCCCCAGCATTTT. Translation gives CASSVWVQGMGQPQHF. V gene TRBV10-1 combines with J gene TRBJ1-5; maybe TRBD1 (6 bases). CDR3 length: 16 amino acids. Trimming shortened V by 4 bases and J by 7 bases, and 20 bases separated the two germline ends. In germline, CDR1 is WNHNN, CDR2 SYGVQD (reference sequence).

This chain uses TRBV2 with TRBJ1-2, with 8 bases lining up with TRBD1. The CDR3 contains 15 residues. CDR1 is SNHLY, CDR2 FYNNEI, per germline. Trimming at V came to 3 bases and at J to 4 bases, leaving 7 bases not matched to a gene. The DNA for the CDR3 is TGTGCCAGCAGTGACAGGACAGGGAGCGGCTATGGCTACACCTTC. Protein sequence: CASSDRTGSGYGYTF.

The gene calls are TRBV7-3 and TRBJ2-3; perhaps D is TRBD1 or TRBD2 (5 bases each). V lost 4 bases to trimming and J lost 2 bases, with 7 bases between them. The CDR3 totals 13 residues. Germline CDR1 reads SGHTA; CDR2 reads FQGTGA. In DNA, the CDR3 is TGTGCCAGCAGCTCCGGGGCCACAGATACGCAGTATTTT. This gives the protein CASSSGATDTQYF.

This rearrangement joins TRBV6-5 to TRBJ1-2, with D perhaps matching TRBD1 (5 bases). V was pared by 4 bases and J by 1 base, with 7 bases between. The CDR3 runs to 13 residues. Germline CDR1 and CDR2: MNHEY and SVGAGI. CDR3 sequence: CASSSGGNYGYTF. CDR3 DNA sequence: TGTGCCAGCAGTTCGGGGGGTAACTATGGCTACACCTTC.

The chain is built from TRBV5-6 and TRBJ2-7; D is uncertain. Germline V CDR1 and CDR2: SGHDT, YYEEEE. This CDR3 region has 13 residues. The V end was cut by 0 bases, the J end by 2 bases, with 6 bases between. The CDR3 sequence is CASSLGDTYEQYF. For the CDR3, the DNA is TGTGCCAGCAGCTTGGGAGACACCTACGAGCAGTACTTC. The full variable domain, completed using reference TRBV5-6 and TRBJ2-7, is DAGVTQSPTHLIKTRGQQVTLRCSPKSGHDTVSWYQQALGQGPQFIFQYYEEEERQRGNFPDRFSGHQFPNYSSELNVNALLLGDSALYLCASSLGDTYEQYFGPGTRLTVT.

This chain links TRBV28 with TRBJ2-7; D is possibly TRBD1 (5 bases). Trimming left V 5 bases short and J 4 bases short, with 18 bases between. Per the germline V gene, CDR1 is MDHEN and CDR2 is SYDVKM. The CDR3 has 15 amino acids. The DNA for the CDR3 is TGTGCCAGCAGTCAGTTCCCTTCTCAGGGTTACGAGCAGTACTTC. Translated: CASSQFPSQGYEQYF.